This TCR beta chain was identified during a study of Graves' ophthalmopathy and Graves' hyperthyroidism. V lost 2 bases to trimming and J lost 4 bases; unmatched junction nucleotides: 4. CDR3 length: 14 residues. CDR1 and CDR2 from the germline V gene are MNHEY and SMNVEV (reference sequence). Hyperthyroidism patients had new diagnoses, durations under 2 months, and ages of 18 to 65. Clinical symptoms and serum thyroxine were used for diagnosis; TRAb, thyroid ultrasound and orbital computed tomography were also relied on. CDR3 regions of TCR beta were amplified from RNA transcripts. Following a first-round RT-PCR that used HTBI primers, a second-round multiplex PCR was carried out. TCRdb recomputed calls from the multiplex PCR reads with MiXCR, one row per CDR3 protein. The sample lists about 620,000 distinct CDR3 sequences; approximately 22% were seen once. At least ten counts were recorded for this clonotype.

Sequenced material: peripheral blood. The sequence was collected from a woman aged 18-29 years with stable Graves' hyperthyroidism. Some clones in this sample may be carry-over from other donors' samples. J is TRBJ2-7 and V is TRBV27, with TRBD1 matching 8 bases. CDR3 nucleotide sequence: TGTGCCAGCAGTTTACTGGACAGGGTGTACGAGCAGTACTTC. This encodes CASSLLDRVYEQYF.